The T cell receptor (beta chain) under discussion was sequenced for a study of blood T cell repertoires in COVID-19. The CDR3 extends over 15 amino acids. With V trimmed by 7 bases and J by 0 bases, 6 bases remained unmatched. Germline V lookup: CDR1 SNHLY, CDR2 FYNNEI. In the study's own analysis: Nucleated cell counts were estimated from reference gene primer amplification. Clones were sequenced by immunoSEQ multiplex PCR, and TCRdb holds only the in-frame ones, with some missing. That table gives V, J and clone size, and the DNA gave D and trimming. The sample yields hundreds of thousands of clones, 85% to 90% seen once. Participant age was roughly 18 to 90 years, and participants resided in about 25 US areas.

Material: PBMCs or T cells enriched from blood (not recorded which). This chain joins TRBV2 and TRBJ2-1; 7 nucleotides match TRBD1. This TCR was sampled from a man aged 18 to 30 who had recovered from COVID-19. The CDR3, as DNA: TGTGCCAGCAATCGAGACAGGGCCTCCTACAATGAGCAGTTCTTC. It translates to CASNRDRASYNEQFF.